This T cell receptor (beta chain) was identified in a study of blood T cell repertoires in COVID-19. Source study methods: Estimation of nucleated cell counts relied on the amplification of reference gene primers. Only in-frame clones appear in the TCRdb table, and some are missing; sequencing was by immunoSEQ multiplex PCR. The DNA was the basis for D and trimming; V, J and clone size are from that table. The data show over 100,000 clones, about 85% seen once. This TCR was recovered from a man older than 75 with acute or convalescent COVID-19. The specimen was peripheral blood.

In DNA, the CDR3 is TGTGCCACCAGTGATCGTAATGAGCAGTTCTTC. Amino acids: CATSDRNEQFF. The chain is built from TRBV24-1 and TRBJ2-1; D gene uncertain. There are 11 residues in the CDR3. Germline lookup yields CDR1 KGHDR and CDR2 SFDVKD. Trimming shortened V by 3 bases and J by 7 bases, and 3 bases separated the two germline ends.